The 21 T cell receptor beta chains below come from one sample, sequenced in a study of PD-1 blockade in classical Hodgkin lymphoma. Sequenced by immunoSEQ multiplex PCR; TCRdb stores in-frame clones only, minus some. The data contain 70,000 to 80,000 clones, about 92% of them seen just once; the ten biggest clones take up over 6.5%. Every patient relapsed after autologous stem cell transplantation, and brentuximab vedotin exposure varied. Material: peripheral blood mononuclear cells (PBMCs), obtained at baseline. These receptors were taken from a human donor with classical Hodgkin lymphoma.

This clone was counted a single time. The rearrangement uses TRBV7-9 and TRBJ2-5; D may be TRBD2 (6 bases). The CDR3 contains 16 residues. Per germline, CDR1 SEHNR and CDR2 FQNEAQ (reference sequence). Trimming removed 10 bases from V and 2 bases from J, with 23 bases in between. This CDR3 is CAITSRIGRTQETQYF. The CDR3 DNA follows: TGTGCCATTACTAGCAGAATCGGACGGACTCAAGAGACCCAGTACTTC.

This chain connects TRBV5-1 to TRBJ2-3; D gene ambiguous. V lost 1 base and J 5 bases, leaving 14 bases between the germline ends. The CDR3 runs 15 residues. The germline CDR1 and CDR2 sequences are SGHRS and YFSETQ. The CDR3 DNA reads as TGCGCCAGCAGCTTGCTGGCCAGAGAAGGAGATACGCAGTATTTT. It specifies CASSLLAREGDTQYF.

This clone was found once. CDR3 sequence (DNA): TGTGCCAGCAGCTTGGTAGGACGACTCGACGGGGAGCTGTTTTTT. Its protein is CASSLVGRLDGELFF. The chain combines TRBV5-6 with TRBJ2-2; D is ambiguous. V was clipped by 0 bases and J by 7 bases, with 13 bases between them. This CDR3 has 15 residues. The germline V gene encodes CDR1 SGHDT and CDR2 YYEEEE.

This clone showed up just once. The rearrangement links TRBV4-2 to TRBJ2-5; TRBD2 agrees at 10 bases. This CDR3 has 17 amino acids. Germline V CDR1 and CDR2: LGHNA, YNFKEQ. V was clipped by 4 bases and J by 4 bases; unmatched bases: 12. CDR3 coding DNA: TGTGCCAGCAGCCTTACGAGCGGGACTAGCGACCCAGAGACCCAGTACTTC. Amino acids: CASSLTSGTSDPETQYF.

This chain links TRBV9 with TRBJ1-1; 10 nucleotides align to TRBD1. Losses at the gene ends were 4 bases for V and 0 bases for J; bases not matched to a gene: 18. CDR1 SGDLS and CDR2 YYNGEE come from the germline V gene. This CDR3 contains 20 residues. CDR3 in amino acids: CASSITDRGRDLLMNTEAFF. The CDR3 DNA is TGTGCCAGCAGCATAACCGACAGGGGGCGCGACCTTTTAATGAACACTGAAGCTTTCTTT. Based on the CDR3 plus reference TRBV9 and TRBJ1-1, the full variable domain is DSGVTQTPKHLITATGQRVTLRCSPRSGDLSVYWYQQSLDQGLQFLIQYYNGEERAKGNILERFSAQQFPDLHSELNLSSLELGDSALYFCASSITDRGRDLLMNTEAFFGQGTRLTVV.

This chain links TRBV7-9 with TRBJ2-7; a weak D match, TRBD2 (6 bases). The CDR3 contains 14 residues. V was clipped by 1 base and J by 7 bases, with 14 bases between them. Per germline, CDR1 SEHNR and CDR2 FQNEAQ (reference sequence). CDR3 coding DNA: TGTGCCAGCAGCTTAGTCTCGGGACTTGGGGAGCAGTACTTC. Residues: CASSLVSGLGEQYF.

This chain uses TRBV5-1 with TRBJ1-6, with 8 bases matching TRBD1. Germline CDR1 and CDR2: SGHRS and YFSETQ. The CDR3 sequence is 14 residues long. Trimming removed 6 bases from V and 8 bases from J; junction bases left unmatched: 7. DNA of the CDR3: TGCGCCAGCACTGGAGACAGGGGCGATTCACCCCTCCACTTT. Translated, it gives CASTGDRGDSPLHF. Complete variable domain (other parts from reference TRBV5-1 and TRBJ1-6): KAGVTQTPRYLIKTRGQQVTLSCSPISGHRSVSWYQQTPGQGLQFLFEYFSETQRNKGNFPGRFSGRQFSNSRSEMNVSTLELGDSALYLCASTGDRGDSPLHFGNGTRLTVT.

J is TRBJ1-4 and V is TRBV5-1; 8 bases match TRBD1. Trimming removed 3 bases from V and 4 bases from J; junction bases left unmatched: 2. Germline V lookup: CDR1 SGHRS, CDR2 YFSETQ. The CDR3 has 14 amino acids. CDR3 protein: CASSSTGVNEKLFF. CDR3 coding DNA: TGCGCCAGCAGCTCGACAGGGGTTAATGAAAAACTGTTTTTT.

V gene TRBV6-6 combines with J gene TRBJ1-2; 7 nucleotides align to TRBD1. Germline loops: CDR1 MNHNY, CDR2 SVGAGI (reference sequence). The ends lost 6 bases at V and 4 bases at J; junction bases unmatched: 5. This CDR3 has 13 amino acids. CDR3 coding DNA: TGTGCCAGCAGCTCAGGGGGTGCCTATGGCTACACCTTC. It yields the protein CASSSGGAYGYTF.

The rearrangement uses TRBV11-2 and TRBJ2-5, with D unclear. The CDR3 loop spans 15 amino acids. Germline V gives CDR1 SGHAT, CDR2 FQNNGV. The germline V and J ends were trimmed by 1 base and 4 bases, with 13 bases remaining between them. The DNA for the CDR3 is TGTGCCAGCAGCTTAGCCCCATCATTGGGAGAGACCCAGTACTTC. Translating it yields CASSLAPSLGETQYF.

The CDR3 loop is CASSTRDFQETQYF. The CDR3 DNA is TGTGCCAGTAGTACCCGGGACTTCCAAGAGACCCAGTACTTC. The chain employs TRBV19 and TRBJ2-5; TRBD2 is a possible D gene (6 bases). V was pared by 4 bases and J by 1 base, with 10 bases between. Germline CDR1 is LNHDA and CDR2 is SQIVND (reference sequence). CDR3 length: 14 amino acids.

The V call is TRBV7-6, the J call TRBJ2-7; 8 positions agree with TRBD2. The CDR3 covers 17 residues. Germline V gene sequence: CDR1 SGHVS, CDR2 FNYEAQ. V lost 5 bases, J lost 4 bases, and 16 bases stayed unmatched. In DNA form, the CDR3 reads TGTGCCAGCAGCCCCCGCCCAGGAACCGGGACTAGTTACGAGCAGTACTTC. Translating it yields CASSPRPGTGTSYEQYF.

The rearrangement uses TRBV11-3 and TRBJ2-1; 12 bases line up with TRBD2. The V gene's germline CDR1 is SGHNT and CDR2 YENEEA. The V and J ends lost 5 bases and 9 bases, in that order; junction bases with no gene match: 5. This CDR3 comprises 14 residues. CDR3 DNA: TGTGCCAGCAGCCCACTAGCGGGAGGAGGTGAGCAGTTCTTC. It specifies CASSPLAGGGEQFF.

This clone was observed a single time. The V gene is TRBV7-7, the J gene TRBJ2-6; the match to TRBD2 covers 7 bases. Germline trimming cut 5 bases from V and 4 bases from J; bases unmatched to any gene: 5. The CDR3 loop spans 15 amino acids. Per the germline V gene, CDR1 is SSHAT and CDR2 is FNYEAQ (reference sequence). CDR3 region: CASSPGGSGANVLTF. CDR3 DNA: TGTGCCAGCAGCCCGGGGGGATCCGGGGCCAACGTCCTGACTTTC.

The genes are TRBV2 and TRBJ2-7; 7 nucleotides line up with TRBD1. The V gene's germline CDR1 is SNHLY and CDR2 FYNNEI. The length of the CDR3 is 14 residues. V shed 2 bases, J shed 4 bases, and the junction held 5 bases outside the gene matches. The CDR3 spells CASSEQGVKYEQYF. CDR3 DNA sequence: TGTGCCAGCAGTGAACAGGGGGTGAAGTACGAGCAGTACTTC.

CDR3 in DNA: TGTGCCAGTAGTATAAATCCTTGGGACAGCATTGAAGCTTTCTTT. Protein sequence: CASSINPWDSIEAFF. V and J are TRBV19 and TRBJ1-1, with 7 bases aligning to TRBD1. V lost 2 bases, J lost 7 bases, and 10 bases stayed unmatched. The CDR3 has 15 amino acids. Germline V CDR1 and CDR2: LNHDA, SQIVND (reference sequence).

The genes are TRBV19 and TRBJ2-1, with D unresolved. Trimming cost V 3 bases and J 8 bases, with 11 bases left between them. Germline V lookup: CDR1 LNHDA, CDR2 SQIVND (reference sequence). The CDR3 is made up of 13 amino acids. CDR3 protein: CASSILATDEQFF. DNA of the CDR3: TGTGCCAGTAGTATCCTCGCAACGGATGAGCAGTTCTTC.

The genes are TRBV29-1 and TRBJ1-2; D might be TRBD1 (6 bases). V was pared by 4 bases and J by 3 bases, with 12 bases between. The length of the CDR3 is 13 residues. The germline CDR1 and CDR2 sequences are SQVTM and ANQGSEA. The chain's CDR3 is CSVVNRADYGYTF. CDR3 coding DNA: TGCAGCGTTGTGAACAGGGCGGACTATGGCTACACCTTC.

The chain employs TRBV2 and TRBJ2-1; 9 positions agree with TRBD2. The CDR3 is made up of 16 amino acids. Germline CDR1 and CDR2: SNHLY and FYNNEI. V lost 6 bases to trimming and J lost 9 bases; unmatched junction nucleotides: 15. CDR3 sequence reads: CASSVPSGATVGEQFF. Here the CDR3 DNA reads TGTGCCAGCAGCGTGCCTAGCGGGGCGACGGTAGGTGAGCAGTTCTTC.

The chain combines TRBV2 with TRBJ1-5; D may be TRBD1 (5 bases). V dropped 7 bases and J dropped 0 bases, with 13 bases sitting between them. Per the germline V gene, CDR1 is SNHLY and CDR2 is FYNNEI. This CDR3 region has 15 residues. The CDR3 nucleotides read TGTGCCAGCATGGGTCGGGACTTTAGCAATCAGCCCCAGCATTTT. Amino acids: CASMGRDFSNQPQHF.

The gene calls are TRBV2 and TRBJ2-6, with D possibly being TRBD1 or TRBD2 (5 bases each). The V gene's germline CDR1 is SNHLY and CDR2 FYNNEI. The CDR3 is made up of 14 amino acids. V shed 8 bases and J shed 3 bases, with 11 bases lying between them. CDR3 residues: CASLPGLGANVLTF. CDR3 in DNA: TGTGCCAGCCTTCCGGGGCTTGGGGCCAACGTCCTGACTTTC.